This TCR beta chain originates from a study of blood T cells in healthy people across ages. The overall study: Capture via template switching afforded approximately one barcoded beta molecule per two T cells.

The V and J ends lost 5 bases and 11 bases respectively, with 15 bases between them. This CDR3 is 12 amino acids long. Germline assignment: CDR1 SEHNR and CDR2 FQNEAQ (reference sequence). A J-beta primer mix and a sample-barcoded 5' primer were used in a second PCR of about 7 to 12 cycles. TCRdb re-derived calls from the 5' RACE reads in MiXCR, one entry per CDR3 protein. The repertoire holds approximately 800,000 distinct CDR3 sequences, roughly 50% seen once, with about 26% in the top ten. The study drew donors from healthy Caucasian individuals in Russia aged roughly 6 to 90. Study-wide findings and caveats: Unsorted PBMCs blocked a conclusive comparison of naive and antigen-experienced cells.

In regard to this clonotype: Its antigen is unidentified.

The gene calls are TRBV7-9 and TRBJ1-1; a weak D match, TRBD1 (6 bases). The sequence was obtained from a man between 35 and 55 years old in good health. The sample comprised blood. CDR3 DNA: TGTGCCAGCAGCCTGGGAGGGACAACGGCTTTCTTT. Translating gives CASSLGGTTAFF.